These T cell receptor beta chains were read from a single sample in a study of cytomegalovirus exposure and HLA in healthy donors. Here immunoSEQ multiplex PCR was the method, and the copy in TCRdb shows in-frame clones only, minus some. The sample lists fewer than 150,000 clones, about 64% occurring once. What was sequenced was PBMCs. The receptors here all came from a man between 18 and 35 years old in good health and CMV-seropositive. Each CDR3 is given with its conserved first and last residue. Each record gives: V gene, clone size, D gene, J gene, CDR3 protein, CDR3 DNA. The D gene is left open where the match is weak. Clone size is not always given. Where it is, it says once, few, many or a class for expanded clones.

TRBV5-1	NA	NA	TRBJ1-1	CASSLGRVGKNTEAFF	TGCGCCAGCAGCTTGGGCAGGGTGGGCAAGAACACTGAAGCTTTCTTT
TRBV10-1	NA	NA	TRBJ1-1	CASSGVTEKTEAFF	TGCGCCAGCAGTGGAGTTACCGAAAAGACTGAAGCTTTCTTT
TRBV12-5	NA	NA	TRBJ2-3	CASGEQGTQYF	TGTGCTAGTGGTGAACAGGGTACGCAGTATTTT
TRBV5-4	few	TRBD1	TRBJ1-2	CASSQQGIYGYTF	TGTGCCAGCAGCCAACAGGGGATCTATGGCTACACCTTC
TRBV10-3	NA	NA	TRBJ2-7	CAISFSDAVGSSYEQYF	TGTGCCATCAGTTTTTCCGACGCGGTCGGGAGCTCCTACGAGCAGTACTTC
TRBV4-1	NA	TRBD2	TRBJ2-1	CASSQNSGAYNEQFF	TGCGCCAGCAGCCAAAATAGCGGGGCCTACAATGAGCAGTTCTTC
TRBV28	NA	NA	TRBJ2-7	CASSLSERYEQYF	TGTGCCAGCAGTTTATCGGAGAGATACGAGCAGTACTTC
TRBV7-3	once	TRBD2	TRBJ2-3	CASSSQAGDPSGQYF	TGTGCCAGCAGCTCCCAAGCGGGGGACCCCTCGGGGCAGTATTTT
TRBV6-1	few	NA	TRBJ2-5	CASGGGLGETQYF	TGTGCCAGCGGCGGCGGGCTGGGGGAGACCCAGTACTTC
TRBV27	few	TRBD1	TRBJ2-3	CASSNRGDTQYF	TGTGCCAGCAGTAACAGGGGAGATACGCAGTATTTT
TRBV27	NA	TRBD1	TRBJ1-1	CASSFYAGGTEAFF	TGTGCCAGCAGTTTCTATGCAGGGGGGACTGAAGCTTTCTTT
TRBV30	NA	NA	TRBJ2-3	CAWSVPGGGVTQYF	TGTGCCTGGAGTGTACCCGGGGGTGGAGTTACGCAGTATTTT
TRBV5-1	NA	TRBD1	TRBJ1-4	CASSSRTGWNEKLFF	TGCGCCAGCAGCTCTAGGACAGGGTGGAATGAAAAACTGTTTTTT
TRBV6-5	NA	NA	TRBJ1-4	CASLFGAGNEKLFF	TGTGCCAGCCTTTTTGGGGCAGGTAATGAAAAACTGTTTTTT
TRBV28	NA	NA	TRBJ2-1	CASSTIQGNEQFF	TGTGCCAGCAGCACGATACAGGGTAATGAGCAGTTCTTC
TRBV21-1	NA	NA	TRBJ1-3	CASRREGSPGNTIYF	TGTGCCAGCAGGCGGGAGGGATCGCCTGGAAACACCATATATTTT
TRBV11-2	NA	TRBD1	TRBJ1-1	CASSRDPGTVNTEAFF	TGTGCCAGCAGCAGAGATCCCGGGACAGTGAACACTGAAGCTTTCTTT
TRBV6-1	NA	TRBD1	TRBJ2-7	CASSVVRQGNYEQYF	TGTGCCAGCAGTGTCGTGAGACAGGGGAATTACGAGCAGTACTTC
TRBV7-7	few	NA	TRBJ2-5	CASGDFSGTQYF	TGTGCCAGCGGGGACTTCTCTGGGACCCAGTACTTC
TRBV6-1	NA	TRBD1	TRBJ2-1	CASSPGTGDYNEQFF	TGTGCCAGCAGCCCCGGGACAGGGGACTACAATGAGCAGTTCTTC
TRBV5-1	NA	NA	TRBJ2-3	CASSLGGRWTDTQYF	TGCGCCAGCAGCTTGGGGGGGAGGTGGACAGATACGCAGTATTTT
TRBV19	NA	TRBD1	TRBJ1-2	CASSTWTGFGYTF	TGTGCCAGTAGTACCTGGACAGGGTTCGGCTACACCTTC
TRBV28	NA	NA	TRBJ2-3	CASSPRVGTDTQYF	TGTGCCAGCAGTCCTAGAGTCGGCACAGATACGCAGTATTTT
TRBV10-2	few	TRBD2	TRBJ2-1	CAVALAGYNEQFF	TGCGCCGTCGCCTTAGCGGGATACAATGAGCAGTTCTTC
TRBV18	NA	NA	TRBJ2-7	CASSKDGAYEQYF	TGTGCCAGCTCAAAAGACGGGGCCTACGAGCAGTACTTC
TRBV5-1	few	NA	TRBJ2-5	CASSLAGGSAETQYF	TGCGCCAGCAGCTTGGCGGGGGGCTCAGCAGAGACCCAGTACTTC
TRBV14	NA	TRBD2	TRBJ2-7	CASSQGWRGGKDEQYF	TGTGCCAGCAGCCAAGGTTGGCGGGGGGGCAAGGACGAGCAGTACTTC
TRBV2	NA	NA	TRBJ2-7	CASSENGESSYEQYF	TGTGCCAGCAGTGAAAACGGGGAGAGCTCCTACGAGCAGTACTTC
TRBV27	few	TRBD1	TRBJ1-1	CASRRQGRDTEAFF	TGTGCCAGCCGGAGACAGGGAAGGGACACTGAAGCTTTCTTT
TRBV18	NA	NA	TRBJ2-3	CASSPRDTQYF	TGTGCCAGCTCACCCCGAGATACGCAGTATTTT
TRBV5-6	few	TRBD1	TRBJ1-2	CASSSGGWGYTF	TGTGCCAGCAGCTCAGGGGGCTGGGGCTACACCTTC
TRBV27	NA	TRBD2	TRBJ2-2	CASSGGTISNGELFF	TGTGCCAGCAGTGGCGGGACTATCTCCAACGGGGAGCTGTTTTTT
TRBV7-8	NA	NA	TRBJ1-5	CASSLEVGRGQPQHF	TGTGCCAGCAGCTTAGAGGTAGGGCGGGGACAGCCCCAGCATTTT
TRBV5-1	few	NA	TRBJ1-1	CASAGGRTEAFF	TGCGCCAGTGCGGGGGGTAGGACTGAAGCTTTCTTT
TRBV6-1	NA	TRBD1	TRBJ2-3	CASTPGQGAADTQYF	TGTGCCAGCACACCGGGACAGGGGGCCGCAGATACGCAGTATTTT
TRBV5-4	NA	TRBD2	TRBJ2-7	CASRLGGTSGGLEEQYF	TGTGCCAGCAGGCTCGGAGGGACTAGCGGGGGCCTAGAAGAGCAGTACTTC
TRBV6-4	NA	TRBD1	TRBJ1-5	CASSDSSEGGWRTGTHQSALPQHF	TGTGCCAGCAGTGACTCTTCGGAGGGGGGGTGGCGGACAGGGACACATCAAAGCGCATTGCCCCAGCATTTT
TRBV18	few	NA	TRBJ1-1	CASSPGRQNTEAFF	TGTGCCAGCTCACCAGGGAGACAGAACACTGAAGCTTTCTTT
TRBV5-1	NA	NA	TRBJ2-2	CASTLAWDTYTGELFF	TGCGCCAGCACCTTAGCCTGGGACACATACACCGGGGAGCTGTTTTTT
TRBV7-2	NA	NA	TRBJ1-5	CASRVTGTGQPQHF	TGTGCCAGCAGGGTAACAGGGACGGGTCAGCCCCAGCATTTT
TRBV6-1	NA	NA	TRBJ2-5	CASSRLVLETQYF	TGTGCCAGCAGCCGACTAGTTCTGGAGACCCAGTACTTC
TRBV14	NA	NA	TRBJ2-7	CASSPDTAYEQYF	TGTGCCAGCAGCCCGGACACAGCCTACGAGCAGTACTTC
TRBV5-6	NA	NA	TRBJ2-2	CASSLVGVNTGELFF	TGTGCCAGCAGCTTGGTAGGGGTCAACACCGGGGAGCTGTTTTTT
TRBV5-1	NA	NA	TRBJ1-1	CASTDGLYTEAFF	TGCGCCAGCACCGATGGGCTGTACACTGAAGCTTTCTTT
TRBV7-2	NA	TRBD2	TRBJ2-7	CASSLRFGGGTLYEQYF	TGTGCCAGCAGCTTACGATTTGGCGGGGGGACTCTCTACGAGCAGTACTTC